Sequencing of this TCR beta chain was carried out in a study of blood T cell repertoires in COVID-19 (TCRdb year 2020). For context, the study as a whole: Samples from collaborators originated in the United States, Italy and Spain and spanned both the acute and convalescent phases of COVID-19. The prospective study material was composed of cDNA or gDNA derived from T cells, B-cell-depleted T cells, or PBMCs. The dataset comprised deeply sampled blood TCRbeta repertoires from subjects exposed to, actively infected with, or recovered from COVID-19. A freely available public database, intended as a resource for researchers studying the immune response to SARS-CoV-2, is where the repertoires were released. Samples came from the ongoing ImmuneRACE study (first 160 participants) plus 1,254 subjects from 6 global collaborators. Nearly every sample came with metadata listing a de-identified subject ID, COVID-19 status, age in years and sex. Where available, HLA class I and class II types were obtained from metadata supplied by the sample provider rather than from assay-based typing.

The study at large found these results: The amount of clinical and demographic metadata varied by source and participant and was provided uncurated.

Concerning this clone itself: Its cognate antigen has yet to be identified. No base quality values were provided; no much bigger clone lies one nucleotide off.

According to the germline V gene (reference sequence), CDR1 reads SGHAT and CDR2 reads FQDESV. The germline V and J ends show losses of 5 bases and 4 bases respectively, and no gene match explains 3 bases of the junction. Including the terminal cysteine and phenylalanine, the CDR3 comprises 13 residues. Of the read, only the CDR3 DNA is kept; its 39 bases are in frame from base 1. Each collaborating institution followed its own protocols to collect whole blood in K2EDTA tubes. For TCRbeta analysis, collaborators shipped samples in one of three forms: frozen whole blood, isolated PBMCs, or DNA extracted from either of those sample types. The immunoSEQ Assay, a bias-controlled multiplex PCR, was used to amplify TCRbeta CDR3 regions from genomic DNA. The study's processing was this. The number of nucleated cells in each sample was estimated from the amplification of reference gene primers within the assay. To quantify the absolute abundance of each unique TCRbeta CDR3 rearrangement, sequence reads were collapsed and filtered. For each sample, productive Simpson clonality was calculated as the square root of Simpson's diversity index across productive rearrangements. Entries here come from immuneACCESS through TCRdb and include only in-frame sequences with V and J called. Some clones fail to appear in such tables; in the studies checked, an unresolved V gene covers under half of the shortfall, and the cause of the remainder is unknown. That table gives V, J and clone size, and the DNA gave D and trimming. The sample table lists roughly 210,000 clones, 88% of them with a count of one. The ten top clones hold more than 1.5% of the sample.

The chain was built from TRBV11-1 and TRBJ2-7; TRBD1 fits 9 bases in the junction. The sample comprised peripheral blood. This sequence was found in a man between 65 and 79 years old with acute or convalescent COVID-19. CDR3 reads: CASSKDRGYEQYF. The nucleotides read TGTGCCAGCAGCAAGGACAGGGGTTACGAGCAGTACTTC.